This T cell receptor beta chain was identified in a study of shared clonotypes between healthy human individuals. It was at deep level that the assay was run. In the authors' workflow: From ImmunoSEQ came sequences covering only the junction and carrying no quality scores, so filtering differed. Clones were sequenced by immunoSEQ multiplex PCR, and TCRdb holds only the in-frame ones, with some missing. V and J calls and clone size are copied from that table; D and trimming were computed from the DNA. Of roughly 1.4 million clones listed, less than 99% are singletons. The CDR3 covers 14 residues. The germline V gene has CDR1 MDHEN and CDR2 SYDVKM. V shed 7 bases and J shed 5 bases, with 17 bases lying between them. A few counts support this clone.

The sequenced material came from naive CD4+ T cells sorted from blood. Subset in this sample: CD45RA+ positively selected. The V call is TRBV28, the J call TRBJ1-1; the D is unclear. The clonotype was recovered from a man under 40 in good health. The CDR3 DNA reads TGTGCCAGCATTGGTAGGGCTACAAAGACTGAAGCTTTCTTT. Its protein product is CASIGRATKTEAFF.